The 6 T cell receptor beta chains below come from one sample, sequenced in a study of cytomegalovirus exposure and HLA in healthy donors. Primers: 60 Vbeta forward and 13 Jbeta reverse. Repertoires were generated with immunoSEQ multiplex PCR, while TCRdb's copy carries only in-frame clones and drops some. The table records fewer than 200,000 clones, around 80% of them present only once. The specimen was PBMCs. Every receptor here comes from a man younger than 30 in good health and CMV-seronegative.

This clone has only one observation. The chain has TRBV4-1 and TRBJ2-3; 9 bases align to TRBD2. The V gene end was trimmed by 1 base and the J gene end by 2 bases; junction bases not matched to a gene: 7. This CDR3 has 17 amino acids. The germline gives CDR1 MGHRA, CDR2 YSYEKL. In DNA, the CDR3 is TGCGCCAGCAGCCAAGGGCTAGCGGGAATCACCACAGATACGCAGTATTTT. It encodes CASSQGLAGITTDTQYF.

This chain uses TRBV28 with TRBJ2-3; 9 nucleotides line up with TRBD2. Trimming cost V 6 bases and J 5 bases; bases outside gene matches: 6. Per germline, CDR1 MDHEN and CDR2 SYDVKM. The CDR3 is 14 amino acids. The CDR3 spells CASRRSGSEDTQYF. CDR3 bases: TGTGCCAGCAGACGTAGCGGGAGTGAAGATACGCAGTATTTT. Full variable domain (rest looked up from reference TRBV28 and TRBJ2-3): DVKVTQSSRYLVKRTGEKVFLECVQDMDHENMFWYRQDPGLGLRLIYFSYDVKMKEKGDIPEGYSVSREKKERFSLILESASTNQTSMYLCASRRSGSEDTQYFGPGTRLTVL.

In this sample, this clone turned up a few times. The junction differs from germline at one of its ends, possibly a read error. The chain combines TRBV5-8 with TRBJ2-7; no clear D gene. The germline CDR1 and CDR2 sequences are SGHTS and YDEGEE. This CDR3 region has 13 residues. CDR3 DNA sequence: TGTGCCAGCAGCTTGGCCGACTTCTCCCTCTCAAGGTTC. Translated: CASSLADFSLSRF.

CDR3 sequence (DNA): TGTGCCAGCAGTTTATCGGAGACCGGCACAGATACGCAGTATTTT. Protein: CASSLSETGTDTQYF. The chain combines TRBV27 with TRBJ2-3; D remains ambiguous. The germline CDR1 and CDR2 sequences are MNHEY and SMNVEV (reference sequence). Trimming shortened V by 0 bases and J by 1 base, and 8 bases separated the two germline ends. The CDR3 has 15 residues.

The sample holds a few counts of this clone. The CDR3 bases are TGTGCCAGCAGTTGGGGCGGGGACGAGCAGTACTTC. It codes for CASSWGGDEQYF. The gene calls are TRBV5-6 and TRBJ2-7; D possibly corresponds to TRBD2 (6 bases). V gave up 5 bases and J gave up 5 bases, with 11 bases separating them. Per the germline V gene, CDR1 is SGHDT and CDR2 is YYEEEE. The CDR3 loop spans 12 amino acids.

The rearrangement joins TRBV5-5 to TRBJ2-3, with TRBD2 as a possible D gene (5 bases). V was cut by 0 bases and J by 2 bases, with 10 bases left in between. Germline V CDR1 and CDR2: SGHKS, YYEKEE (reference sequence). The CDR3 length is 15 residues. The CDR3 sequence is CASSLGAALTDTQYF. In nucleotides, the CDR3 is TGTGCCAGCAGCTTGGGAGCGGCCCTCACAGATACGCAGTATTTT. The complete variable domain, with remaining parts taken from reference TRBV5-5 and TRBJ2-3, reads DAGVTQSPTHLIKTRGQQVTLRCSPISGHKSVSWYQQVLGQGPQFIFQYYEKEERGRGNFPDRFSARQFPNYSSELNVNALLLGDSALYLCASSLGAALTDTQYFGPGTRLTVL.